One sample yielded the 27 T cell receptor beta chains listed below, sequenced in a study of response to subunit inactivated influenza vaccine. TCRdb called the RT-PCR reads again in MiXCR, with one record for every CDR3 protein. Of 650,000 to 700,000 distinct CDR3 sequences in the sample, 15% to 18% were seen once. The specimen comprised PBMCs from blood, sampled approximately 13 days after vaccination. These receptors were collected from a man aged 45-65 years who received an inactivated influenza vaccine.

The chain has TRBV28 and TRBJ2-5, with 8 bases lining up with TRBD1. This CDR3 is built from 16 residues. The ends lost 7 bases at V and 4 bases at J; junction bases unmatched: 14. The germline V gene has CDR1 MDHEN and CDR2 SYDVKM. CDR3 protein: CASTTLTRDRRETQYF. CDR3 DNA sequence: TGTGCCAGCACGACCTTGACCCGGGACAGGAGAGAGACCCAGTACTTC.

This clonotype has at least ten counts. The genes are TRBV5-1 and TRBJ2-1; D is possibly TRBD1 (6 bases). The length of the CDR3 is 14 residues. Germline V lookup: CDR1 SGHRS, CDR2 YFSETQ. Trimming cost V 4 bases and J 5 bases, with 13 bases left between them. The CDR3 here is CASSPGGGNNEQFF. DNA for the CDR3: TGCGCCAGCAGCCCTGGGGGCGGAAACAATGAGCAGTTCTTC.

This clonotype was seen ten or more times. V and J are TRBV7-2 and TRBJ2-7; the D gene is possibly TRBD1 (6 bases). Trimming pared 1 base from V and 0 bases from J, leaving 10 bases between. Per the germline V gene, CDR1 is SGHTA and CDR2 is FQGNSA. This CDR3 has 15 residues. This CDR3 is CASSLGPGDSYEQYF. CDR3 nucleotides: TGTGCCAGCAGCTTAGGACCAGGGGACTCCTACGAGCAGTACTTC.

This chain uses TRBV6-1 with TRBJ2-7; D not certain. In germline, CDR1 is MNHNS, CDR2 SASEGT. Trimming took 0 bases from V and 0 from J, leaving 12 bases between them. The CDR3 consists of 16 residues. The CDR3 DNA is TGTGCCAGCAGTGAAGCGGGCACGATGAGCTCCTACGAGCAGTACTTC. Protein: CASSEAGTMSSYEQYF.

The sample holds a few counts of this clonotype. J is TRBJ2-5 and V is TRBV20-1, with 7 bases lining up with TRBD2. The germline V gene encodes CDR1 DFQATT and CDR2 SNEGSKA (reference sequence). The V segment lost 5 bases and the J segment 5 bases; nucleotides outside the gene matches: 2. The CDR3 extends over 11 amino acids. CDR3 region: CSAGRGETQYF. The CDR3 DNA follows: TGCAGTGCTGGGCGGGGGGAGACCCAGTACTTC.

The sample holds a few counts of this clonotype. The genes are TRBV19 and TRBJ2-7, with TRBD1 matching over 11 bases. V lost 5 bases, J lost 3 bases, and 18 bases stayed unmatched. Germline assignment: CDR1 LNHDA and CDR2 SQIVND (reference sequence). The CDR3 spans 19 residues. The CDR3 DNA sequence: TGTGCCAGTAGTCGAGAGTCGGACAGGGGGCGACGAATCCTCTACGAGCAGTACTTC. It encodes CASSRESDRGRRILYEQYF. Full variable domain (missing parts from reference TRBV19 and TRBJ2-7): DGGITQSPKYLFRKEGQNVTLSCEQNLNHDAMYWYRQDPGQGLRLIYYSQIVNDFQKGDIAEGYSVSREKKESFPLTVTSAQKNPTAFYLCASSRESDRGRRILYEQYFGPGTRLTVT.

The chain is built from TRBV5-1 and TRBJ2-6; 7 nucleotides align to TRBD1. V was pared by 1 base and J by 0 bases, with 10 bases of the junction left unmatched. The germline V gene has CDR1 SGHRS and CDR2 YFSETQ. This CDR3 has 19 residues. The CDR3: CASSLRDSESTSGANVLTF. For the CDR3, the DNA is TGCGCCAGCAGCTTGAGGGACAGCGAATCGACCTCTGGGGCCAACGTCCTGACTTTC.

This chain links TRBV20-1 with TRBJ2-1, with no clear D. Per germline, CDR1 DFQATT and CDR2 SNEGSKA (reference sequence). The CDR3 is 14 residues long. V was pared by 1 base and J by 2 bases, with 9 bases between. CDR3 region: CSARGRMAYNEQFF. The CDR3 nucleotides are TGCAGTGCTAGAGGCCGGATGGCCTACAATGAGCAGTTCTTC.

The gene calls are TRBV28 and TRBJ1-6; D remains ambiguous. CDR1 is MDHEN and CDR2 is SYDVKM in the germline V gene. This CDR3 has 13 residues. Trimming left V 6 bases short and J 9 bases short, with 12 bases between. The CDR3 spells CASRIRPSSPLHF. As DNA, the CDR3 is TGTGCCAGCAGGATCAGACCTAGTTCACCCCTCCACTTT. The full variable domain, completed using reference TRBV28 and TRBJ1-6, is DVKVTQSSRYLVKRTGEKVFLECVQDMDHENMFWYRQDPGLGLRLIYFSYDVKMKEKGDIPEGYSVSREKKERFSLILESASTNQTSMYLCASRIRPSSPLHFGNGTRLTVT.

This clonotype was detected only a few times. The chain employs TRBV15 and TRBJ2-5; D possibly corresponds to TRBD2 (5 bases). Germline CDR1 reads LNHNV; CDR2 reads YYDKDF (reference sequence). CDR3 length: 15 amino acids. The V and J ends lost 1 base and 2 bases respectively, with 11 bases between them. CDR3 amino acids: CATSRGGDYQETQYF. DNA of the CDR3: TGTGCCACCAGCAGAGGGGGAGACTATCAAGAGACCCAGTACTTC.

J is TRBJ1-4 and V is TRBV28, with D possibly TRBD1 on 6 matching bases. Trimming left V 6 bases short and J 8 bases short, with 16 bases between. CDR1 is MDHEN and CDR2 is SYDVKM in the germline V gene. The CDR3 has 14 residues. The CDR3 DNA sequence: TGTGCCAGCAGAAACGACAGGCGGGGGGAAAAACTGTTTTTT. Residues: CASRNDRRGEKLFF.

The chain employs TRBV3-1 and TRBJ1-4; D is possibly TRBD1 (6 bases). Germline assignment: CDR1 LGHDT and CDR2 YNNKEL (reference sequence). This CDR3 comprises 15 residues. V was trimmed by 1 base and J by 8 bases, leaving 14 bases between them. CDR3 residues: CASSQGGARGEKLFF. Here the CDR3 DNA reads TGTGCCAGCAGCCAAGGGGGGGCCCGTGGGGAAAAACTGTTTTTT. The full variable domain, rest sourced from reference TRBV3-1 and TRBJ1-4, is DTAVSQTPKYLVTQMGNDKSIKCEQNLGHDTMYWYKQDSKKFLKIMFSYNNKELIINETVPNRFSPKSPDKAHLNLHINSLELGDSAVYFCASSQGGARGEKLFFGSGTQLSVL.

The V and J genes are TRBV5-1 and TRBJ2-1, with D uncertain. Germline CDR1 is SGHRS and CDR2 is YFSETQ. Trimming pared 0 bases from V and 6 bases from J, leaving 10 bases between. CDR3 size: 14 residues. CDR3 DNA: TGCGCCAGCAGCTTGGCTTCAGTCTTCAATGAGCAGTTCTTC. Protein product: CASSLASVFNEQFF.

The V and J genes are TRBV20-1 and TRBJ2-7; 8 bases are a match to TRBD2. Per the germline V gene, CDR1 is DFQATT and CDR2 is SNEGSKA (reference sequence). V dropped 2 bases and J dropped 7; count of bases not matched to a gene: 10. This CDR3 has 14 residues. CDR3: CSARLRGGPGEQYF. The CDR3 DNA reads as TGCAGTGCTAGATTACGGGGGGGTCCGGGGGAGCAGTACTTC.

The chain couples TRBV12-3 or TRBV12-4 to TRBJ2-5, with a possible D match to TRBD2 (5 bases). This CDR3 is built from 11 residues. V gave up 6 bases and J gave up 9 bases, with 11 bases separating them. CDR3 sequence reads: CASSTSGAQYF. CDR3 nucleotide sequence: TGTGCCAGCAGCACGTCCGGGGCCCAGTACTTC.

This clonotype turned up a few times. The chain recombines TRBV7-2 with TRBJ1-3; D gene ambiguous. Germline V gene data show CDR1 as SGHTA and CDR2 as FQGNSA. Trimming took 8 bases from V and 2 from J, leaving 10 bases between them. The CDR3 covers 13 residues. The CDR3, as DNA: TGTGCCAGCTCCCGGAGTGCTGGAAACACCATATATTTT. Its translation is CASSRSAGNTIYF.

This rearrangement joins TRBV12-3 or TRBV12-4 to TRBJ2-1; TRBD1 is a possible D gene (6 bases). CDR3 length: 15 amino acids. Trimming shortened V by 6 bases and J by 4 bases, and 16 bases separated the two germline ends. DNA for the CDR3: TGTGCCAGCAGCTCCCAGGGGCCCCGGTACAATGAGCAGTTCTTC. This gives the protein CASSSQGPRYNEQFF.

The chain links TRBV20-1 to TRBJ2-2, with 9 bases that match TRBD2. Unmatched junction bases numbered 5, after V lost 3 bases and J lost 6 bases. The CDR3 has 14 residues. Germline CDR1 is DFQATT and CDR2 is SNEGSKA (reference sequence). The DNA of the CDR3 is TGCAGTGCTAGTGGGGCTAGCGGGGCCGGGGAGCTGTTTTTT. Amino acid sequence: CSASGASGAGELFF.

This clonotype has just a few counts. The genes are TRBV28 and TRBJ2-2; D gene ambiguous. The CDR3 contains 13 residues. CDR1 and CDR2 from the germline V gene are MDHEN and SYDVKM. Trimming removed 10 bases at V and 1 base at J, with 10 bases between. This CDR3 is CATSDGNTGELFF. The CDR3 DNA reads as TGTGCCACCTCCGATGGGAACACCGGGGAGCTGTTTTTT.

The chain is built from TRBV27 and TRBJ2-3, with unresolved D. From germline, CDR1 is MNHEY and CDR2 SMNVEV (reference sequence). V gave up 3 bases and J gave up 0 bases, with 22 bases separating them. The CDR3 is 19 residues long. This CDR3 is CASSLTHPLTASSTDTQYF. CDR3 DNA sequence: TGTGCCAGCAGTTTGACCCACCCCCTAACGGCTTCTAGCACAGATACGCAGTATTTT.

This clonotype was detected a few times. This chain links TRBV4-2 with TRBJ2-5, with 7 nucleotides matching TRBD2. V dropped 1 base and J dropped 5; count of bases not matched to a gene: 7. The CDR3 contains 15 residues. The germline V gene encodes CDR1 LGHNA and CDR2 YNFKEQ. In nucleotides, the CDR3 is TGTGCCAGCAGCCAAGGAATCGCGGGAGAGGAGACCCAGTACTTC. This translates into CASSQGIAGEETQYF.

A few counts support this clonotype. For the CDR3, the DNA is TGTGCCACCAGCAGGACAGGGGTTTCTAATGAAAAACTGTTTTTT. This encodes CATSRTGVSNEKLFF. V is TRBV15 and J is TRBJ1-4; TRBD1 aligns across 8 bases. Trimming took 3 bases from V and 3 from J; bases not matched to a gene: 3. The CDR3 covers 15 residues. Germline assignment: CDR1 LNHNV and CDR2 YYDKDF (reference sequence).

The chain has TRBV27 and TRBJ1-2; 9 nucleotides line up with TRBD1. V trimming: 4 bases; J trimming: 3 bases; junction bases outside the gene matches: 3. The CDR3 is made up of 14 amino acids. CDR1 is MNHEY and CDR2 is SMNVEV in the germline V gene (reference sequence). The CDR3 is CASSSWTGDYGYTF. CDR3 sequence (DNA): TGTGCCAGCAGTTCGTGGACAGGGGACTATGGCTACACCTTC.

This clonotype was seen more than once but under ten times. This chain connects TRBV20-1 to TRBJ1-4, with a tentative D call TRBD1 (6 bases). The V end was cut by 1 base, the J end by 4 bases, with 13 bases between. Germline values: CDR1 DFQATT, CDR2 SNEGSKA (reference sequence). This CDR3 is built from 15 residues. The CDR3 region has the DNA TGCAGTGCTAGAGGGAACAGGGCAGATAATGAAAAACTGTTTTTT. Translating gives CSARGNRADNEKLFF.

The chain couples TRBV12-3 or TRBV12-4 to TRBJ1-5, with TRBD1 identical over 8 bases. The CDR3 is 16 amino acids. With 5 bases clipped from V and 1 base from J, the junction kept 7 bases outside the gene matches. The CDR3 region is CASSPSTGASNQPQHF. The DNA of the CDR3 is TGTGCCAGCAGTCCCTCGACAGGGGCCAGCAATCAGCCCCAGCATTTT.

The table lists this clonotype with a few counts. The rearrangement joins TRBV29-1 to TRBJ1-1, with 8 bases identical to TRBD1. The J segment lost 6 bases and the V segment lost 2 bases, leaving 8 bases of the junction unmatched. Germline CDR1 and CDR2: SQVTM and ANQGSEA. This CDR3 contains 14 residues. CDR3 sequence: CSVEITGTGAEAFF. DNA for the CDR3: TGCAGCGTTGAAATCACGGGGACAGGAGCTGAAGCTTTCTTT. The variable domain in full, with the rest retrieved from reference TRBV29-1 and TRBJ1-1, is SAVISQKPSRDICQRGTSLTIQCQVDSQVTMMFWYRQQPGQSLTLIATANQGSEATYESGFVIDKFPISRPNLTFSTLTVSNMSPEDSSIYLCSVEITGTGAEAFFGQGTRLTVV.

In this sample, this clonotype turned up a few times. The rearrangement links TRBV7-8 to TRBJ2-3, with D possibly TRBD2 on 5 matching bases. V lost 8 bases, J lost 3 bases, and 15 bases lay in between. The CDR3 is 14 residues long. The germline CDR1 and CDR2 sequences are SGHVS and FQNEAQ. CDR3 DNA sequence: TGTGCCAGCGACCGGGATGGAAGAACAGATACGCAGTATTTT. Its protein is CASDRDGRTDTQYF.